This T cell receptor beta chain was observed in a study of radiotherapy plus CTLA-4 blockade in lung cancer. Study-level information: Objective responses emerged in under 20% of patients, and 30% to 40% attained disease control. General study findings and limits: Reports state that early shifts in blood T cell clones, with interferon-beta, best predicted response. Subsequent to radiotherapy plus ipilimumab, tumor-derived TCR clones underwent expansion in blood.

A note on this clone: What it binds is not known.

Profiling relied on immunoSEQ multiplex PCR, and the TCRdb table lists in-frame clones only, not all of them. This table has 130,000 or so clones, approximately 90% appearing once. Germline CDR1 reads SEHNR; CDR2 reads FQNEAQ (reference sequence). Trimming took 8 bases from V and 1 from J, leaving 11 bases between them. The CDR3 is 13 residues long. Each patient with chemo-refractory metastatic non-small-cell lung cancer was treated with focal radiation plus CTLA-4 blockade using ipilimumab. The rearrangement uses TRBV7-9 and TRBJ1-1; D call uncertain. This sequence originates from a human donor with non-small cell lung cancer that progressed on radiotherapy plus ipilimumab. This material consisted of peripheral blood, taken from a patient treated with radiotherapy plus ipilimumab. DNA for the CDR3: TGTGCCAGCGGGCACCCGCAGAACACTGAAGCTTTCTTT. Amino acids: CASGHPQNTEAFF.